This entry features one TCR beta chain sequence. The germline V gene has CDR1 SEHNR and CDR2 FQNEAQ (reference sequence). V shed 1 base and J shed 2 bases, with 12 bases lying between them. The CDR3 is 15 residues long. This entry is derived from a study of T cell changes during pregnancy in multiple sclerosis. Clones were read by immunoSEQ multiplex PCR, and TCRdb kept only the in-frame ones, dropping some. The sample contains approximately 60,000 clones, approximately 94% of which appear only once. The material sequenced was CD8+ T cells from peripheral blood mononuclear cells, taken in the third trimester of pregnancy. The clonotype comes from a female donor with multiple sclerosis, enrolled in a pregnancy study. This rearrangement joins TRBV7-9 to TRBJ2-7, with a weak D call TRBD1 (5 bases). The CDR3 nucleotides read TGTGCCAGCAGCTTAGGGGGCGCGAGTCCCTACGAGCAGTACTTC. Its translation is CASSLGGASPYEQYF.